These 2 T cell receptor beta chains originate from one sample sequenced in a study of T cell responses to AZD1222 COVID-19 vaccine. Clones were sequenced by immunoSEQ multiplex PCR, and TCRdb holds only the in-frame ones, with some missing. The sample has around 130,000 clones, roughly 90% seen once; the top ten hold 0.9% to 1.4%. Sequences were derived from peripheral blood, sampled 28 days after the second AZD1222 dose. These receptors were taken from an adult who received the AZD1222 COVID-19 vaccine.

The chain uses TRBV19 and TRBJ2-3; 9 positions match TRBD1. Germline-derived CDR1 and CDR2 are LNHDA and SQIVND (reference sequence). Trimming cost V 6 bases and J 6 bases; bases outside gene matches: 4. This CDR3 is built from 13 residues. The CDR3 region has the DNA TGTGCCAGTAGCCGGGACAGGGCCGATACGCAGTATTTT. Its protein product is CASSRDRADTQYF.

The J gene is TRBJ1-1, the V gene TRBV20-1, with D possibly TRBD1 on 5 matching bases. The CDR3 is 11 residues long. CDR1 DFQATT and CDR2 SNEGSKA come from the germline V gene (reference sequence). V shed 5 bases and J shed 4 bases, with 8 bases lying between them. Here the CDR3 reads CSAAGGTEAFF. Written as DNA, the CDR3 is TGCAGTGCTGCCGGGGGCACTGAAGCTTTCTTT.